This TCR beta chain is from a study of blood T cell repertoires in COVID-19. Study context: T cells, B-cell-depleted T cells, or PBMCs supplied cDNA or gDNA.

The authors' processing: By means of reference gene primer amplification, nucleated cell counts were estimated. Sequencing was performed with immunoSEQ multiplex PCR; in TCRdb, only in-frame clones are kept and a portion is missing. V and J calls and clone size are copied from that table; D and trimming were computed from the DNA. The sample comprises 200,000 to 250,000 clones, 75% to 85% of which are singletons, and about 13% rests with the top ten. Germline-derived CDR1 and CDR2 are KGHSH and LQKENI. With 6 bases removed from V and 7 bases from J, the gap between germline ends came to 19 bases. The CDR3 is made up of 16 amino acids.

Sequencing used peripheral blood. This TCR came from a human donor in a cohort sampled during active COVID-19. The rearrangement links TRBV18 to TRBJ1-6, with D perhaps matching TRBD1 (5 bases). The chain's CDR3 is CASSLRGDGGNSPLHF. The CDR3 DNA follows: TGTGCCAGCTCTCTCCGCGGAGATGGGGGGAATTCACCCCTCCACTTT.